This T cell receptor beta chain was recorded in a study of T cell repertoires in cytomegalovirus infection. This clonotype was counted once. The target antigen is unknown. TCRdb recomputed calls from the reads with MiXCR, one row per CDR3 protein. The sample has approximately 730,000 distinct CDR3 sequences; around 31% are singletons. CDR3 length equals 15 residues. Germline lookup yields CDR1 SGHTA and CDR2 FQGNSA. The V and J ends lost 1 base and 7 bases, in that order; junction bases with no gene match: 7. The source was cultured PBMCs, collected from culture after CMV antigen stimulation. The V gene is TRBV7-2, the J gene TRBJ2-7; TRBD2 matches 10 bases. The sequence derives from a human donor in good health (CMV status not recorded). Some clones in this sample may be carry-over from other donors' samples. For the CDR3, the DNA is TGTGCCAGCAGCTTAGTAGCGGGGGGACGTAGAGAGCAGTACTTC. Protein: CASSLVAGGRREQYF.